This TCR beta chain was captured by sequencing in a study of T cell responses to AZD1222 COVID-19 vaccine. On this clone: Its cognate antigen is unknown.

Sequencing was performed with immunoSEQ multiplex PCR; in TCRdb, only in-frame clones are kept and a portion is missing. The data show about 81,000 clones, with just over 85% seen just once and 5.6% held by the top ten. Study-wide results and limits: Reportedly, close to half of spike-specific TCRs are directed against unmutated variant regions.

Germline CDR1 LGHNA, CDR2 YSLEER. V was cut by 2 bases and J by 1 base, with 11 bases left in between. This CDR3 has 15 residues. The chain employs TRBV4-3 and TRBJ1-1, with TRBD1 as a possible D gene (6 bases). The source was peripheral blood, collected 28 days after the second AZD1222 dose. This TCR was recovered from an adult who received the AZD1222 COVID-19 vaccine. CDR3: CASSQQDRQNTEAFF. The CDR3 DNA is TGCGCCAGCAGCCAACAGGACAGACAGAACACTGAAGCTTTCTTT.